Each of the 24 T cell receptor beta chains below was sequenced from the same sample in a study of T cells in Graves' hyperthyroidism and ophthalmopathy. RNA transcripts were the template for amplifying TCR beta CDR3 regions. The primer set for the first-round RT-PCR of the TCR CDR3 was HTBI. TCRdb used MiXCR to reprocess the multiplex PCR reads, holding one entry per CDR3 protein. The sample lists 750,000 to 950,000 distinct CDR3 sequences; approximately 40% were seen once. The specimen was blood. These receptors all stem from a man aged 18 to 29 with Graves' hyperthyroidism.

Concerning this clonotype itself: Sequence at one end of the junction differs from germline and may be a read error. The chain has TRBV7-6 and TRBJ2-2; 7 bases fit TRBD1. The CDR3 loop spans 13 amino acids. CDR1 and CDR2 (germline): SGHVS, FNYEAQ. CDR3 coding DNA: TGTGACAGCACTCCTGGGACAGCCGGGGAGCTGTTTTTT. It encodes CDSTPGTAGELFF. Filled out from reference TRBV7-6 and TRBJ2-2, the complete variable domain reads GAGVSQSPRYKVTKRGQDVALRCDPISGHVSLYWYRQALGQGPEFLTYFNYEAQQDKSGLPNDRFSAERPEGSISTLTIQRTEQRDSAMYRCDSTPGTAGELFFGEGSRLTVL.

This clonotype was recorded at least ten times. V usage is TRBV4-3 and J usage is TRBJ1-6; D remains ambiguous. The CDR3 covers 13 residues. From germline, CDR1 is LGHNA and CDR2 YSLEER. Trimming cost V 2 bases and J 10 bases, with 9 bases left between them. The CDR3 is CASSQKRESPLHF. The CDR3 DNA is TGCGCCAGCAGCCAAAAGCGAGAATCACCCCTCCACTTT.

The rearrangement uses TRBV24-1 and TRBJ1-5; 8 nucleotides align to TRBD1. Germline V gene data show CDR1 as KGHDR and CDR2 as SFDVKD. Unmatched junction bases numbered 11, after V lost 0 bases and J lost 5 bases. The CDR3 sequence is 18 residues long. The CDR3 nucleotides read TGTGCCACCAGTGATTTGCTCGCGGGACAGGCAAGTCATCAGCCCCAGCATTTT. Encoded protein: CATSDLLAGQASHQPQHF.

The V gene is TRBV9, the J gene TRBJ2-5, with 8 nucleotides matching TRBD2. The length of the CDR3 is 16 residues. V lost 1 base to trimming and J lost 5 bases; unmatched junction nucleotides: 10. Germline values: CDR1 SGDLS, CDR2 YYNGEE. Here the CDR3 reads CASSVTSGREVETQYF. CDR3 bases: TGTGCCAGCAGCGTAACTAGCGGCCGTGAGGTGGAGACCCAGTACTTC.

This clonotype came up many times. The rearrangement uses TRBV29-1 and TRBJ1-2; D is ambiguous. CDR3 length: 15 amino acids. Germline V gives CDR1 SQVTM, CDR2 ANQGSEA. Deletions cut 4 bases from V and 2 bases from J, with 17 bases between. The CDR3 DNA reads TGCAGCGTTGGTCACAAGGGTAAATTAAACTATGGCTACACCTTC. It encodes CSVGHKGKLNYGYTF.

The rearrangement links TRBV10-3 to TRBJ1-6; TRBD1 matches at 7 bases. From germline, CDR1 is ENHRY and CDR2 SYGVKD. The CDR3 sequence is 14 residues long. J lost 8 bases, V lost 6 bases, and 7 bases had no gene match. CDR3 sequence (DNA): TGTGCCATCAGACCCGGGACAGCCTATTCACCCCTCCACTTT. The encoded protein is CAIRPGTAYSPLHF.

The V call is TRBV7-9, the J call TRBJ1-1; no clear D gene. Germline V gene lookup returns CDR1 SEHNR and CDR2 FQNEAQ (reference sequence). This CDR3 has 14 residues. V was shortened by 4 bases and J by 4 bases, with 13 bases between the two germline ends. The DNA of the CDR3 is TGTGCCAGCAGCTCGCTTCGGCGAGGCACTGAAGCTTTCTTT. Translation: CASSSLRRGTEAFF.

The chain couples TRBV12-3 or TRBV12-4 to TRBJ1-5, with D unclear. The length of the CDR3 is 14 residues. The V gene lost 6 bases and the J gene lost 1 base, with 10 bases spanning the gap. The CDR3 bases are TGTGCCAGCAGCGACACGGGGAGCAATCAGCCCCAGCATTTT. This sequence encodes CASSDTGSNQPQHF.

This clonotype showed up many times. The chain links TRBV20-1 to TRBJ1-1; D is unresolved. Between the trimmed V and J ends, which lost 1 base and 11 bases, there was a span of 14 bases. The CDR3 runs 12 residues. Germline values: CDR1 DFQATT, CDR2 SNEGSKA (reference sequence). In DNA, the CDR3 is TGCAGTGCTAGAGGCGGGATTACCCCCGCTTTCTTT. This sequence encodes CSARGGITPAFF.

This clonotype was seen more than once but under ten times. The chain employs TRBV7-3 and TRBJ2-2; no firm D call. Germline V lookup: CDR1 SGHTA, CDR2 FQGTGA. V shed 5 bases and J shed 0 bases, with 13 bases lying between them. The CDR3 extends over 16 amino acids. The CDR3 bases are TGTGCCAGCAGCCCCTTAAGGGCGTCGAACACCGGGGAGCTGTTTTTT. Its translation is CASSPLRASNTGELFF.

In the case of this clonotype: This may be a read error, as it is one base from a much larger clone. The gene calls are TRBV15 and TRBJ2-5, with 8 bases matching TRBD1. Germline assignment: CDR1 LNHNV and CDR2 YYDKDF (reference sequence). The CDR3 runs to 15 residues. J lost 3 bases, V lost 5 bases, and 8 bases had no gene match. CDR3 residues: CATSPQPGQEETQYF. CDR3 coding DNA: TGTGCCACCAGCCCCCAGCCGGGACAGGAAGAGACCCAGTACTTC. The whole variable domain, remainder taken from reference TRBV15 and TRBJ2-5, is DAMVIQNPRYQVTQFGKPVTLSCSQTLNHNVMYWYQQKSSQAPKLLFHYYDKDFNNEADTPDNFQSRRPNTSFCFLDIRSPGLGDTAMYLCATSPQPGQEETQYFGPGTRLLVL.

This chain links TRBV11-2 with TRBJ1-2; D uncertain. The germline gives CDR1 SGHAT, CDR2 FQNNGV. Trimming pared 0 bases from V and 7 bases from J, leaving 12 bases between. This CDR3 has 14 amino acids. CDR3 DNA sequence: TGTGCCAGCAGCTTAGATGGAGGGTATGGTGGCTACACCTTC. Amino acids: CASSLDGGYGGYTF.

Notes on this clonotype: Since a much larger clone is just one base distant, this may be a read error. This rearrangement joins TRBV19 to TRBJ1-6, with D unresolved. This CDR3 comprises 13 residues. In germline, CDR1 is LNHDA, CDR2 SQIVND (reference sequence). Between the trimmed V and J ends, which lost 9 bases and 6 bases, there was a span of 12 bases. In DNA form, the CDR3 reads TGTGCCAGCCGGGAGGCCCTTAATTCACCCCTCCACTTT. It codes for CASREALNSPLHF.

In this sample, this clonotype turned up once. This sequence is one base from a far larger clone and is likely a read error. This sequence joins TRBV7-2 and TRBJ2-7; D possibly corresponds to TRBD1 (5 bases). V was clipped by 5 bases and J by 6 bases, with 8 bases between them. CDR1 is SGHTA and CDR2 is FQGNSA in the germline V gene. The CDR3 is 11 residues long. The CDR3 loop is CASSPGFEQYF. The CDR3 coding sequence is TGTGCCAGCAGCCCAGGGTTCGAGCAGTACTTC.

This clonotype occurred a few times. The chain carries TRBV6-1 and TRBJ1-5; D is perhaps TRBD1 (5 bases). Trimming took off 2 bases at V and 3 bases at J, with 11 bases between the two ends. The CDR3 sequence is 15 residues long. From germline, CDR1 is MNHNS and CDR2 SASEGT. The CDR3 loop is CASSEWGPLNQPQHF. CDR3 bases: TGTGCCAGCAGTGAATGGGGACCCCTCAATCAGCCCCAGCATTTT.

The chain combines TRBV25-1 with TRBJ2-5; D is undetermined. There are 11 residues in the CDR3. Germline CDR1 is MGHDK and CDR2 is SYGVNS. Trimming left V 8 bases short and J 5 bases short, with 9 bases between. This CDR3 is CASLMIETQYF. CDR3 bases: TGTGCCAGCTTAATGATCGAGACCCAGTACTTC.

The CDR3 sequence is CASSFIGNEQYF. For the CDR3, the DNA is TGTGCCAGCAGCTTTATCGGAAACGAGCAGTACTTC. The rearrangement uses TRBV5-6 and TRBJ2-7; D gene ambiguous. Germline CDR1 SGHDT, CDR2 YYEEEE. The CDR3 spans 12 residues. V lost 2 bases, J lost 5 bases, and 8 bases lay in between.

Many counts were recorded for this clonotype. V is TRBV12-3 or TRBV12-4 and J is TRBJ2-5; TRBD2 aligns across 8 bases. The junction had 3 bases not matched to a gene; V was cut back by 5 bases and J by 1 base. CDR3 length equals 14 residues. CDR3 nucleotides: TGTGCCAGCAGTCCTACTAGCGGCCAAGAGACCCAGTACTTC. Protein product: CASSPTSGQETQYF.

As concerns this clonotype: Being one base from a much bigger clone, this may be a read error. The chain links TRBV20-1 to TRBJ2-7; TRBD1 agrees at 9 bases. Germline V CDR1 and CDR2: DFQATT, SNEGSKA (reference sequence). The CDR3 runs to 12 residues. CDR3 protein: CSSGTGPYEQCF. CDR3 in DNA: TGCAGTTCCGGGACAGGGCCCTACGAGCAGTGCTTC.

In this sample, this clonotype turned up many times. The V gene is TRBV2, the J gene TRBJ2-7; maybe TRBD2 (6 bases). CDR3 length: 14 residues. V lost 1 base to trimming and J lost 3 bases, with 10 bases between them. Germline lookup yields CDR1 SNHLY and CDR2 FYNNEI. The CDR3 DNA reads TGTGCCAGCAGTGAAGGGAGGGTTCGCTACGAGCAGTACTTC. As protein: CASSEGRVRYEQYF.

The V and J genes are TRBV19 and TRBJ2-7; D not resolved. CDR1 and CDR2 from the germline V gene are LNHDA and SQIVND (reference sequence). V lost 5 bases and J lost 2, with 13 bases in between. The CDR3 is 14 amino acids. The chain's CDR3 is CASSPLIFPYEQYF. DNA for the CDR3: TGTGCCAGTAGTCCGCTTATATTTCCCTACGAGCAGTACTTC.

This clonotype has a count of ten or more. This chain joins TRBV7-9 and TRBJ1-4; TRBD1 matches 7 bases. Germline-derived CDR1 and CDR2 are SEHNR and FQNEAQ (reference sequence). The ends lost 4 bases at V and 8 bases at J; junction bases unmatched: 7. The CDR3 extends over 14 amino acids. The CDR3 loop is CASSSKDRPEKLFF. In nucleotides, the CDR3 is TGTGCCAGCAGCTCGAAGGACAGGCCAGAAAAACTGTTTTTT.

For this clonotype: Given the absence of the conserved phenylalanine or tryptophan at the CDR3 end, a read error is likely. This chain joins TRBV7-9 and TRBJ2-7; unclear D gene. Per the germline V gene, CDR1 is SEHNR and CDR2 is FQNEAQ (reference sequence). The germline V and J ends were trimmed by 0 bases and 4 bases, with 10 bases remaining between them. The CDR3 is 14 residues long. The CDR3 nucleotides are TGTGCCAGCAGCTTAGCGGCCTCTACATACGAGCAGTACCTC. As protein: CASSLAASTYEQYL.

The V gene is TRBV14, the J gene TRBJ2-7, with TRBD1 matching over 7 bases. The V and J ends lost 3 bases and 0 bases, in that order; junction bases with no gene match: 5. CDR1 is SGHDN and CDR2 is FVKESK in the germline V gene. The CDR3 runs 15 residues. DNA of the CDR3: TGTGCCAGCAGCCATTCGGGACAGCTCTCCTACGAGCAGTACTTC. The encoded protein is CASSHSGQLSYEQYF. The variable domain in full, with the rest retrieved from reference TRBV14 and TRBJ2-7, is EAGVTQFPSHSVIEKGQTVTLRCDPISGHDNLYWYRRVMGKEIKFLLHFVKESKQDESGMPNNRFLAERTGGTYSTLKVQPAELEDSGVYFCASSHSGQLSYEQYFGPGTRLTVT.